The clone carrying this T cell receptor (beta chain) was seen only a few times. This record belongs to a study of blood T cell repertoires in COVID-19. Overall study: PBMCs, B-cell-depleted T cells, or T cells were the source of the cDNA or gDNA that made up the material.

Clones were sequenced by immunoSEQ multiplex PCR, and TCRdb holds only the in-frame ones, with some missing. The table has around 170,000 clones, 89% seen once. This CDR3 has 10 residues. The material sequenced was peripheral blood. This TCR derives from a man younger than 35 who had recovered from COVID-19. The V and J genes are TRBV12-2 and TRBJ1-2; TRBD1 is the table's D call, not checked against the DNA. TRBV12-2 is tagged as a pseudogene. The DNA for the CDR3 is TGTGCAAGTTCATGCTATGGCTACACCTTC. This codes for CASSCYGYTF.